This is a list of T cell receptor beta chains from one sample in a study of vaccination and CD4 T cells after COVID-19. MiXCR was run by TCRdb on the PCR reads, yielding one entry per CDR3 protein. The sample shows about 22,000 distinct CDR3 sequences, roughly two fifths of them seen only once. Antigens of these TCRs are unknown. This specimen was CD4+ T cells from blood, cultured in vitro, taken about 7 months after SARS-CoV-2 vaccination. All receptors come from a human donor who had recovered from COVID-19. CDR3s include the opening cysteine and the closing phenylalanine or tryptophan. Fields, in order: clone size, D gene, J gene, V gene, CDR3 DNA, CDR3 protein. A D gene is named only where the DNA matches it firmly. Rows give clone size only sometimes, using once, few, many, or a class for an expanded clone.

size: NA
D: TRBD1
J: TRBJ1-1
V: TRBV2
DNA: TGTGCCACGGAGACAGGGGGGACTGAAGCTTTCTTT
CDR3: CATETGGTEAFF

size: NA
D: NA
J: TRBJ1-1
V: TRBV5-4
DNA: TGTGCCAGCAACATCGATGGGACCACTGAAGCTTTCTTT
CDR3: CASNIDGTTEAFF

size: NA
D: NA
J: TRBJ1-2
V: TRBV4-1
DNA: TGCGCCAGCAGCCAAGCCGGGAGCTATGGCTACACCTTC
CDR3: CASSQAGSYGYTF

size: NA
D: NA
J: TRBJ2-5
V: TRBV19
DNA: TGTGCCAGTAGCGACAGGCCCCCCGACGAGACCCAGTACTTC
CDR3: CASSDRPPDETQYF

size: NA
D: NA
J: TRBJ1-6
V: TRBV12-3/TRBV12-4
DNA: TGTGCCAGCAGTAGCCGCAGGGGTGGCGGTTCACCCCTCCACTTT
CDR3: CASSSRRGGGSPLHF

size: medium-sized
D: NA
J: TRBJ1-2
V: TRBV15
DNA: TGTGCCACCAGCAGAGACAGGGCACGGGAAGATGGCTACACCTTC
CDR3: CATSRDRAREDGYTF

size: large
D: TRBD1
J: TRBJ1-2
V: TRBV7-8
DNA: TGTGCCAGCAGCTTCACTCGACAGGGGGGAGGCTACACCTTC
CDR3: CASSFTRQGGGYTF

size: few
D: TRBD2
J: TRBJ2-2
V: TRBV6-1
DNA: TGTAGACGGGGGACTAGCGACACCGGGGAGCTGTTTTTT
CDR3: CRRGTSDTGELFF

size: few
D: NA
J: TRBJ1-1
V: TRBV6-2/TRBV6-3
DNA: TGTGCCAGCAGCCTCCTGGGCCCAGGGCGGACTGAAGCTTTCTTT
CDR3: CASSLLGPGRTEAFF

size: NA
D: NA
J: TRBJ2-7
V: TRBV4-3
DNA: TGCGCCAGCAGCCAAAGATGGTCGGGGGATACCCACGAGCAGTACTTC
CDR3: CASSQRWSGDTHEQYF

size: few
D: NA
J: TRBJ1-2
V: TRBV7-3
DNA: TGTGCCAGCAGCTTAACTGGGCAGGGGGGCTACACCTTC
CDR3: CASSLTGQGGYTF

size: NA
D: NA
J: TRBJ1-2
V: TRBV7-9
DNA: TGTGCCAGCAGCCCAAGAGGTGGGTCCCGCTACACCTTC
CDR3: CASSPRGGSRYTF

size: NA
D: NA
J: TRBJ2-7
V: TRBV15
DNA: TGTACCACCAGCGCCCGGAGACTACCAGCCTACGAGCAGTACTTC
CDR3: CTTSARRLPAYEQYF

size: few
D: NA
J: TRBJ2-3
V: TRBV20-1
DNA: TGCAGTGTGCTGCGCATGGATACGCAGTATTTT
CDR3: CSVLRMDTQYF

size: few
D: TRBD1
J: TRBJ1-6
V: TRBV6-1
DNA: TGTGCCAGCAGACGCGACAGGGGTAGTAGGGATTCACCCCTCCACTTT
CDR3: CASRRDRGSRDSPLHF

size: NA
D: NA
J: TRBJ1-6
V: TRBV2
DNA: TGTGCGAGCAATGGGGGACGACAGCTCATCAATTCACCCCTCCACTTT
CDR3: CASNGGRQLINSPLHF

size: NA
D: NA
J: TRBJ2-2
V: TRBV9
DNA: TGTGCCAGCAGCCCGAGACAGATAGCGGTAACCGGGGAGCTGTTTTTT
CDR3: CASSPRQIAVTGELFF

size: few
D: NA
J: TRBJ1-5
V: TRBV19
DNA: TGTGCCAGTAGTATAGGCCGGGGCGCGAGCAATCAGCCCCAGCATTTT
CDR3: CASSIGRGASNQPQHF

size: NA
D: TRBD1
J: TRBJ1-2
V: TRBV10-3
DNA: TGTGCCATCAGTGAGCCGAACAGGGGGATAAAACGAGGCTACACCTTC
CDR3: CAISEPNRGIKRGYTF

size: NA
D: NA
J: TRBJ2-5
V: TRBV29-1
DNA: TGCAGCGGTTCGTATGGCAGCCAAGAGACCCAGTACTTC
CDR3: CSGSYGSQETQYF

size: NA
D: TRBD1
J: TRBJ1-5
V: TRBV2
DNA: TGTGCCAGCAGTGGACAGGGGGAAGATCAGCCCCAGCATTTT
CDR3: CASSGQGEDQPQHF

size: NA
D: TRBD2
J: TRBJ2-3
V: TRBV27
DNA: TGTGCCAGCAGAACAAGACTAGCGGGAGGGTATGGAGATACGCAGTATTTT
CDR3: CASRTRLAGGYGDTQYF

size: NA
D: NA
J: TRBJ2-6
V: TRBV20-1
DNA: TGCAGTGCTAGCGGCAATTCCGACGTCCTGACTTTC
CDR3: CSASGNSDVLTF

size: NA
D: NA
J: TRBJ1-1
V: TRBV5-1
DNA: TGCGCCAGCAGCTTGGTGTGGGGTTCGTACACTGAAGCTTTCTTT
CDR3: CASSLVWGSYTEAFF

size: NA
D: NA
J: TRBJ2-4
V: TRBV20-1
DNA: TGCAGTGCTAGACGGCTCGGGATTGTGTACTTC
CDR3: CSARRLGIVYF

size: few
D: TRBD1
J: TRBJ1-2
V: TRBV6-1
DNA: TGTGCCAGCAGTCAACAGGGGCCCTATGGCTACACCTTC
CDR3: CASSQQGPYGYTF

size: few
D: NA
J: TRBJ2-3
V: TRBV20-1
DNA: TGCAGTGCTGGGTCATGGGGGGCTCCCCCCCCGTATTTT
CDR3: CSAGSWGAPPPYF

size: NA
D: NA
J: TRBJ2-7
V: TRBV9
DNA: TGTGCCAGCAGCGTAGCTGGGGACCCCTCCTACGAGCAGTACTTC
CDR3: CASSVAGDPSYEQYF

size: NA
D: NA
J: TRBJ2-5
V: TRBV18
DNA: TGTGCCAGCTCACCAACTCACGCAAAAGAGACCCAGTACTTC
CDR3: CASSPTHAKETQYF

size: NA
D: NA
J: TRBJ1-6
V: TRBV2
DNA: TGTGCCAGCAGTCACGGCGGGGGGGGCTATAATTCACCCCTCCACTTT
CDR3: CASSHGGGGYNSPLHF

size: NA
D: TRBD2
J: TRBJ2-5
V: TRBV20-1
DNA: TGCAGTGCTAGCGGACTAGCGGGTACTACACAAGAGACCCAGTACTTC
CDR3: CSASGLAGTTQETQYF

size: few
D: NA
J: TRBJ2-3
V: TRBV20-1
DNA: TGCAGTGCTACCCGGGACATGCCCACAGATACGCAGTATTTT
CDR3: CSATRDMPTDTQYF

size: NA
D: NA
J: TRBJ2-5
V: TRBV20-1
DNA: TGCAGTGCTAGTTCTAGGTGGGGGCTTTTCGAGACCCAGTACTTC
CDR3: CSASSRWGLFETQYF

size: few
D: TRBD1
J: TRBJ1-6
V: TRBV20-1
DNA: TGCAGTGCCGCAGGGGGTTCACCCCTCCACTTT
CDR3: CSAAGGSPLHF

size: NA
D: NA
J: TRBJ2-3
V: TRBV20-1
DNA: TGCAGTGCTAGAGATTTATCGTCCGCAGATACGCAGTATTTT
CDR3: CSARDLSSADTQYF

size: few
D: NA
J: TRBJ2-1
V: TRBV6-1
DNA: TGTGCCAGCAGCCCAACTAGTTTTGAGCAGTTCTTC
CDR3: CASSPTSFEQFF

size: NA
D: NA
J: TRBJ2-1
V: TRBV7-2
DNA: TGTGCCAGCAGCTTTCGAGGGGGGGGTTCCTACAATGAGCAGTTCTTC
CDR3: CASSFRGGGSYNEQFF

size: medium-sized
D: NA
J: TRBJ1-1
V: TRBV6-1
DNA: TGTGCCAGCGTAGGCCACCAGACAGGGAACACTGAAGCTTTCTTT
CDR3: CASVGHQTGNTEAFF

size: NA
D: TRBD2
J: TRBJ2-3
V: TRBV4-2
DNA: TGTGCCAGCAGCCCGGGACTAGCGGGGGGGGGGACAGATACGCAGTATTTT
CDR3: CASSPGLAGGGTDTQYF

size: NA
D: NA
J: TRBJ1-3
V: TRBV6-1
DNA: TGTGCCAGCAGTGAACGTCAGGGAAACACCATATATTTT
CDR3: CASSERQGNTIYF

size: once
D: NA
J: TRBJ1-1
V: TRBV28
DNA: TGTGCCAGCAGTTTTAGTCCCCGGGACACTGAAGCTTTCTTT
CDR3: CASSFSPRDTEAFF

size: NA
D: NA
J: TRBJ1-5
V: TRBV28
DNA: TGTGCCAGCAGTTCCGGCGGATTCCTTCTCAATCAGCCCCAGCATTTT
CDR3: CASSSGGFLLNQPQHF

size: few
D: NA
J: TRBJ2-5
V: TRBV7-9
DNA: TGTGCCAGCAGCTTATTTGACCGGGCCCAGTACTTC
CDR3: CASSLFDRAQYF

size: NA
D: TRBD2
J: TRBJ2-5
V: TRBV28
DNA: TGTGCCAGCAGTTACAGACTAGCGGGTTCCGGCCAAGAGACCCAGTACTTC
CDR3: CASSYRLAGSGQETQYF